This passage covers 10 T cell receptor beta chains from one sample sequenced in a study of blood T cell repertoires in COVID-19. The assay was immunoSEQ multiplex PCR, and TCRdb's table has in-frame clones only and misses some. The sample carries under 200,000 clones, 80% to 90% recorded once. Sequenced sample: PBMCs or T cells enriched from blood (not recorded which). The receptors shown here come from a middle-aged man who had recovered from COVID-19.

This chain uses TRBV3-1 (or the pseudogene TRBV3-2) with TRBJ2-1; 12 bases line up with TRBD2. The CDR3 contains 16 residues. J lost 8 bases, V lost 1 base, and 6 bases had no gene match. Germline loops: CDR1 LGHDT, CDR2 YNNKEL (reference sequence). The CDR3 spells CASSQGIASGGDEQFF. The CDR3 region has the DNA TGTGCCAGCAGCCAAGGGATCGCTAGCGGGGGGGATGAGCAGTTCTTC.

The chain has TRBV2 and TRBJ1-3; possibly TRBD1 for D (6 bases). Trimming stripped 6 bases from V and 1 base from J, with 10 bases between. Germline CDR1 reads SNHLY; CDR2 reads FYNNEI. The CDR3 covers 14 residues. CDR3 nucleotide sequence: TGTGCCAGCAGGGAACAGGGATCTGGAAACACCATATATTTT. Protein: CASREQGSGNTIYF.

The chain employs TRBV30 and TRBJ1-1, with 7 bases aligning to TRBD1. CDR1 GTSNPN and CDR2 SVGIG come from the germline V gene (reference sequence). The CDR3 covers 14 residues. V gave up 4 bases and J gave up 1 base; unmatched junction bases: 6. CDR3 protein: CAWTKNRGNTEAFF. The CDR3, as DNA: TGTGCCTGGACCAAAAACAGGGGGAACACTGAAGCTTTCTTT.

As DNA, the CDR3 is TGTGCCTGGAGTGTACTCAGGGGTGAGACCCAGTACTTC. This codes for CAWSVLRGETQYF. V and J are TRBV30 and TRBJ2-5; tentatively, D is TRBD1 (6 bases). The CDR3 loop spans 13 amino acids. CDR1 GTSNPN and CDR2 SVGIG come from the germline V gene (reference sequence). The V end lost 0 bases, the J end lost 5 bases, and 10 bases lay between the germline ends.

The chain recombines TRBV3-1 (or the pseudogene TRBV3-2) with TRBJ2-7; possible D gene TRBD2, 5 bases. CDR3 length equals 13 residues. V shed 7 bases and J shed 0 bases, with 10 bases lying between them. CDR1 and CDR2 (germline): LGHDT, YNNKEL (reference sequence). CDR3 nucleotide sequence: TGTGCCAGCACCCGGGATAACTCCTACGAGCAGTACTTC. Its translation: CASTRDNSYEQYF.

CDR3 region: CASSGGTGLSGTEAFF. The CDR3 DNA sequence: TGCGCCAGCAGCGGTGGGACAGGGCTTTCTGGGACTGAAGCTTTCTTT. The V and J genes are TRBV5-1 and TRBJ1-1; 9 nucleotides match TRBD1. The V gene's germline CDR1 is SGHRS and CDR2 YFSETQ. With 4 bases clipped from V and 5 bases from J, the junction kept 12 bases outside the gene matches. The CDR3 loop spans 16 amino acids.

This sequence joins TRBV7-2 and TRBJ2-5; no clear D. Per the germline V gene, CDR1 is SGHTA and CDR2 is FQGNSA. V lost 5 bases and J 1 base, leaving 14 bases between the germline ends. The CDR3 is made up of 15 amino acids. CDR3: CASSKRVKFQETQYF. Written as DNA, the CDR3 is TGTGCCAGCAGCAAACGGGTCAAGTTCCAAGAGACCCAGTACTTC. Supplemented by reference TRBV7-2 and TRBJ2-5, the full variable domain reads GAGVSQSPSNKVTEKGKDVELRCDPISGHTALYWYRQSLGQGLEFLIYFQGNSAPDKSGLPSDRFSAERTGGSVSTLTIQRTQQEDSAVYLCASSKRVKFQETQYFGPGTRLLVL.

The chain joins TRBV3-1 (or the pseudogene TRBV3-2) to TRBJ1-5, with a weak D call TRBD1 (6 bases). Looked up from germline, CDR1 is LGHDT and CDR2 is YNNKEL (reference sequence). Trimming stripped 4 bases from V and 7 bases from J, with 17 bases between. This CDR3 has 15 amino acids. CDR3 sequence reads: CASSPGDRMGQPQHF. CDR3 sequence (DNA): TGTGCCAGCAGCCCAGGAGACAGGATGGGACAGCCCCAGCATTTT.

The sample holds one count of this clone. This chain connects TRBV15 to TRBJ1-2, with a possible D match to TRBD1 (6 bases). The CDR3 has 14 residues. Trimming stripped 5 bases from V and 4 bases from J, with 14 bases between. Germline loops: CDR1 LNHNV, CDR2 YYDKDF (reference sequence). This CDR3 reads CATSHRGAGYGYTF. In DNA form, the CDR3 reads TGTGCCACCAGCCACCGGGGGGCGGGCTATGGCTACACCTTC.

The chain combines TRBV3-1 (or the pseudogene TRBV3-2) with TRBJ1-1; no firm D call. CDR3 size: 13 residues. Trimming cost V 1 base and J 7 bases, with 10 bases left between them. Germline V CDR1 and CDR2: LGHDT, YNNKEL (reference sequence). The CDR3 DNA follows: TGTGCCAGCAGCCAAGGTTGGCAGATTGAAGCTTTCTTT. Residues: CASSQGWQIEAFF.